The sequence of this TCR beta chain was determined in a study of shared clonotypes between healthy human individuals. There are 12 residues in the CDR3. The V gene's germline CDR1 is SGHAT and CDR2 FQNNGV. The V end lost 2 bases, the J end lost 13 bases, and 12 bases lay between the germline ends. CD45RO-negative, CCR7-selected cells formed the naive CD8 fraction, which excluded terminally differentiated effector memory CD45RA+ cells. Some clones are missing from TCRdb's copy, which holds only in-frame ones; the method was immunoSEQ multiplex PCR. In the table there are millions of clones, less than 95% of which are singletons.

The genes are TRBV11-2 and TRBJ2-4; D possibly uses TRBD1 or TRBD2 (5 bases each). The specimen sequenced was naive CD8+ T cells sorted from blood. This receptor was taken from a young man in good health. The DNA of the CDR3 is TGTGCCAGCAGCTTACCCGGGACCCAACAGTACTTC. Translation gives CASSLPGTQQYF.